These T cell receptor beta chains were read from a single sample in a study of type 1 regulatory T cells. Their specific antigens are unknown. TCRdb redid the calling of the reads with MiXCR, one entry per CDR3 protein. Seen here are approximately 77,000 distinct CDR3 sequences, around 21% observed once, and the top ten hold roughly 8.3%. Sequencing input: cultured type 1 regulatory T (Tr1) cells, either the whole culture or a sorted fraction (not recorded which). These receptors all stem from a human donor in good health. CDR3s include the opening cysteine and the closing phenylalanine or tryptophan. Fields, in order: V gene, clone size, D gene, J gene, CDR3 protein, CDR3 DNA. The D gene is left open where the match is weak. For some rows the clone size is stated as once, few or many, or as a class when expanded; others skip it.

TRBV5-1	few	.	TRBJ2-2	CASSSLSGPNTGELFF	TGCGCCAGCAGCTCGTTATCAGGACCGAACACCGGGGAGCTGTTTTTT
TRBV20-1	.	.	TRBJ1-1	CSASGGFGGQAFF	TGCAGTGCTAGTGGAGGGTTTGGTGGGCAAGCTTTCTTT
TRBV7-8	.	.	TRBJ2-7	CASSLSGLAYEQYF	TGTGCCAGCAGCTTAAGTGGCCTCGCCTACGAGCAGTACTTC
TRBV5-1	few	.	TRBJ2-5	CASSGGQTETQYF	TGCGCCAGCAGCGGAGGACAGACAGAGACCCAGTACTTC
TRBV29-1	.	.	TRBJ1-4	CSAGITGSNEKLFF	TGCAGCGCAGGAATAACAGGTTCTAATGAAAAACTGTTTTTT
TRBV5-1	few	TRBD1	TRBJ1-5	CASSAGQPNQPQHF	TGCGCCAGCAGCGCGGGACAGCCCAATCAGCCCCAGCATTTT
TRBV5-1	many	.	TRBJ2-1	CASSLGLNPTEQFF	TGCGCCAGCAGCTTGGGGCTAAACCCCACCGAGCAGTTCTTC
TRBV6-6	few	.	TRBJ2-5	CASSYSRVSGGTQYF	TGTGCCAGCAGTTACTCGAGAGTGTCAGGTGGGACCCAGTACTTC
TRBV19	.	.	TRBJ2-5	CASSIQYQETQYF	TGTGCCAGTAGTATCCAGTACCAAGAGACCCAGTACTTC
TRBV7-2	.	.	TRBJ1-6	CASTPKGGTSPLHF	TGTGCCAGCACACCCAAAGGGGGGACCTCACCCCTCCACTTT
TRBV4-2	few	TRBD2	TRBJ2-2	CASSQDTSGRTGELFF	TGTGCCAGCAGCCAAGACACTAGCGGGAGGACCGGGGAGCTGTTTTTT
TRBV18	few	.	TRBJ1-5	CASSSGRNQPQHF	TGTGCCAGCTCGTCGGGGCGCAATCAGCCCCAGCATTTT
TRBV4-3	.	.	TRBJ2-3	CASSQSGTTDTQYF	TGCGCCAGCAGCCAGTCTGGAACCACAGATACGCAGTATTTT
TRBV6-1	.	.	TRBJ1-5	CASKKTGGSNQPQHF	TGTGCCAGCAAAAAGACCGGGGGGAGCAATCAGCCCCAGCATTTT
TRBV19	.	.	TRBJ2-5	CAARSGETQYF	TGTGCCGCCCGGTCGGGAGAGACCCAGTACTTC
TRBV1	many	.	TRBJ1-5	CTSSLGTVENQPQHF	TGCACCAGCAGCCTCGGGACGGTAGAGAATCAGCCCCAGCATTTT
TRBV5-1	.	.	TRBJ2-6	CASSPQTGRWSGANVLTF	TGCGCCAGCAGCCCACAAACGGGCAGGTGGTCTGGGGCCAACGTCCTGACTTTC
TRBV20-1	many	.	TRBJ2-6	CSAILGANVLTF	TGCAGTGCTATCCTGGGGGCCAACGTCCTGACTTTC
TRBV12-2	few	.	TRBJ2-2	CASRLVPGVVAGELFF	TGTGCAAGTCGCTTAGTTCCGGGAGTCGTTGCCGGGGAGCTGTTTTTT
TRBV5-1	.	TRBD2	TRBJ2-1	CASSMIAGVEQFF	TGCGCCAGCAGCATGATAGCGGGAGTTGAGCAGTTCTTC
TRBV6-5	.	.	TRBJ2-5	CAGSYSGRQETQYF	TGTGCCGGCAGTTACTCGGGCAGGCAAGAGACCCAGTACTTC
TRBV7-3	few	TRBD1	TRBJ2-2	CASSPPQGETGELFF	TGTGCCAGCAGTCCCCCACAGGGGGAAACCGGGGAGCTGTTTTTT
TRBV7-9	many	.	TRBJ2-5	CASSPQRVGTQYF	TGTGCCAGCAGCCCACAGCGTGTCGGGACCCAGTACTTC
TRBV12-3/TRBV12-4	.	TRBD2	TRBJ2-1	CASTLGLADFNEQFF	TGTGCCAGCACCCTGGGACTAGCGGACTTCAATGAGCAGTTCTTC
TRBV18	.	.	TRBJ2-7	CASSPNVGPYEQYF	TGTGCCAGCTCACCAAATGTGGGGCCCTACGAGCAGTACTTC
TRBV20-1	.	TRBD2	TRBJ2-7	CRTSGTSGYEQYF	TGCAGAACTTCCGGGACTAGCGGTTACGAGCAGTACTTC
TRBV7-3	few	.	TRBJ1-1	CASSQQGNTEAFF	TGTGCCAGCAGCCAACAGGGGAACACTGAAGCTTTCTTT
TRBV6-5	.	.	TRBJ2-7	CASTPGGATYEQYF	TGTGCCAGCACCCCAGGAGGGGCGACCTACGAGCAGTACTTC